What follows are 22 T cell receptor beta chains derived from one specimen sequenced in a study of T cell responses to AZD1222 COVID-19 vaccine. The repertoire was sequenced with immunoSEQ multiplex PCR; TCRdb's copy has only in-frame clones and lacks some. The table lists about 140,000 clones, 80% to 95% of them singletons. The source material was peripheral blood, sampled on day 0 of AZD1222 vaccination. These TCRs come from an adult in good health.

The chain couples TRBV19 to TRBJ2-2; 7 bases align to TRBD2. Germline V gene data show CDR1 as LNHDA and CDR2 as SQIVND (reference sequence). The CDR3 spans 15 residues. With V trimmed by 7 bases and J by 3 bases, 8 bases remained unmatched. Written as DNA, the CDR3 is TGTGCCAGTACCTCGGCGGGAGCGTACACCGGGGAGCTGTTTTTT. This sequence encodes CASTSAGAYTGELFF.

This clone was seen just once. V usage is TRBV24-1 and J usage is TRBJ2-2; 9 nucleotides agree with TRBD2. Germline V CDR1 and CDR2: KGHDR, SFDVKD. CDR3 length equals 16 residues. The ends lost 1 base at V and 7 bases at J; junction bases unmatched: 6. In DNA form, the CDR3 reads TGTGCCACCAGTGATTTTGCGGGGGGGCGAGTCGGGGAGCTGTTTTTT. It encodes CATSDFAGGRVGELFF.

The chain employs TRBV4-2 and TRBJ1-1; tentatively, D is TRBD1 (6 bases). V lost 1 base, J lost 10 bases, and 16 bases lay in between. This CDR3 region has 14 residues. Per the germline V gene, CDR1 is LGHNA and CDR2 is YNFKEQ. The CDR3 spells CASSQGAGGRGAFF. CDR3 bases: TGTGCCAGCAGCCAAGGGGCCGGGGGCAGAGGAGCTTTCTTT.

The chain recombines TRBV25-1 with TRBJ1-4; D uncertain. The CDR3 runs 14 residues. Germline V lookup: CDR1 MGHDK, CDR2 SYGVNS. V lost 2 bases to trimming and J lost 4 bases, with 8 bases between them. The CDR3 loop reads CASSELGRNEKLFF. CDR3 coding DNA: TGTGCCAGCAGTGAACTCGGACGTAATGAAAAACTGTTTTTT.

V gene TRBV7-9 combines with J gene TRBJ2-7, with D maybe TRBD2 (6 bases). Trimming removed 0 bases from V and 2 bases from J, with 14 bases in between. The CDR3 covers 16 residues. Germline V gene data show CDR1 as SEHNR and CDR2 as FQNEAQ (reference sequence). CDR3 in DNA: TGTGCCAGCAGCTTAGCCTCTGGGCGGGGAGCCTACGAGCAGTACTTC. It encodes CASSLASGRGAYEQYF.

The chain combines TRBV5-1 with TRBJ2-5; 9 bases are shared with TRBD1. The CDR3 runs to 16 residues. J gave up 2 bases and V 4 bases, and 9 bases lay outside the gene matches. Germline V lookup: CDR1 SGHRS, CDR2 YFSETQ. As DNA, the CDR3 is TGCGCCAGCAGCCATCCGGGACAGGGAGAACAAGAGACCCAGTACTTC. It specifies CASSHPGQGEQETQYF.

The genes are TRBV14 and TRBJ1-1; D uncertain. This CDR3 contains 14 residues. Germline CDR1 is SGHDN and CDR2 is FVKESK. V was shortened by 3 bases and J by 5 bases, with 13 bases between the two germline ends. CDR3 nucleotides: TGTGCCAGCAGCCATGCAGGTGGCGGAACTGAAGCTTTCTTT. Translated, it gives CASSHAGGGTEAFF.

The rearrangement links TRBV19 to TRBJ2-7, with D perhaps TRBD2 (6 bases). Trimming left V 6 bases short and J 4 bases short, with 16 bases between. Germline CDR1 LNHDA, CDR2 SQIVND (reference sequence). The CDR3 totals 14 residues. For the CDR3, the DNA is TGTGCCAGTAGCTACCGGGACTCCCCATACGAGCAGTACTTC. It encodes CASSYRDSPYEQYF.

This clone appeared a few times. This chain joins TRBV28 and TRBJ2-3; D gene uncertain. Deletions cut 5 bases from V and 1 base from J, with 10 bases between. The germline CDR1 and CDR2 sequences are MDHEN and SYDVKM. The CDR3 totals 14 residues. The CDR3 DNA is TGTGCCAGCAGTCCCTTGATGGGCACAGATACGCAGTATTTT. Translating it yields CASSPLMGTDTQYF.

V gene TRBV6-5 combines with J gene TRBJ2-7, with 11 bases matching TRBD2. Germline assignment: CDR1 MNHEY and CDR2 SVGAGI. The CDR3 is 14 amino acids. Trimming removed 5 bases from V and 4 bases from J; junction bases left unmatched: 4. The CDR3 region is CASSTTSGGYEQYF. In DNA form, the CDR3 reads TGTGCCAGCAGTACAACTAGCGGGGGTTACGAGCAGTACTTC.

V and J are TRBV7-9 and TRBJ2-1; 7 bases line up with TRBD1. CDR3 size: 15 residues. From germline, CDR1 is SEHNR and CDR2 FQNEAQ (reference sequence). The V gene end was trimmed by 2 bases and the J gene end by 4 bases; junction bases not matched to a gene: 5. CDR3 nucleotides: TGTGCCAGCAGCTTACTACAGGGGCAATACAATGAGCAGTTCTTC. It codes for CASSLLQGQYNEQFF.

The chain recombines TRBV2 with TRBJ1-5, with TRBD1 matching over 7 bases. Germline V CDR1 and CDR2: SNHLY, FYNNEI. The CDR3 consists of 14 residues. Germline trimming cut 4 bases from V and 6 bases from J; bases unmatched to any gene: 6. CDR3 loop: CASSGQGMSQPQHF. CDR3 in DNA: TGTGCCAGCAGTGGACAGGGCATGAGTCAGCCCCAGCATTTT. Full variable domain (outside the CDR3, taken from reference TRBV2 and TRBJ1-5): EPEVTQTPSHQVTQMGQEVILRCVPISNHLYFYWYRQILGQKVEFLVSFYNNEISEKSEIFDDQFSVERPDGSNFTLKIRSTKLEDSAMYFCASSGQGMSQPQHFGDGTRLSIL.

The chain carries TRBV27 and TRBJ2-7; 8 bases agree with TRBD1. The germline gives CDR1 MNHEY, CDR2 SMNVEV (reference sequence). V trimming: 3 bases; J trimming: 3 bases; junction bases outside the gene matches: 4. CDR3 length equals 14 residues. The CDR3 DNA reads TGTGCCAGCAGTTTTTCCGACAGGGGCTACGAGCAGTACTTC. This sequence encodes CASSFSDRGYEQYF.

The genes are TRBV2 and TRBJ2-7, with D possibly being TRBD1 (6 bases). The CDR3 length is 15 residues. CDR1 and CDR2 from the germline V gene are SNHLY and FYNNEI. The V gene lost 5 bases and the J gene lost 4 bases, with 18 bases spanning the gap. The CDR3 DNA reads as TGTGCCAGCAGTACCCGCCGGACAGAGTCTTACGAGCAGTACTTC. Amino acid sequence: CASSTRRTESYEQYF. The full variable domain, completed using reference TRBV2 and TRBJ2-7, is EPEVTQTPSHQVTQMGQEVILRCVPISNHLYFYWYRQILGQKVEFLVSFYNNEISEKSEIFDDQFSVERPDGSNFTLKIRSTKLEDSAMYFCASSTRRTESYEQYFGPGTRLTVT.

This chain links TRBV5-4 with TRBJ2-1; D call uncertain. The germline V and J ends were trimmed by 0 bases and 8 bases, with 9 bases remaining between them. The CDR3 contains 13 residues. Germline CDR1 and CDR2: SGHNT and YYREEE (reference sequence). The CDR3 DNA reads TGTGCCAGCAGCTTGGCCGGTGGCTATGAGCAGTTCTTC. It encodes CASSLAGGYEQFF.

V usage is TRBV10-3 and J usage is TRBJ2-3, with D possibly being TRBD1 (5 bases). Germline lookup yields CDR1 ENHRY and CDR2 SYGVKD. Trimming removed 3 bases from V and 5 bases from J, with 12 bases in between. This CDR3 is 14 amino acids long. Written as DNA, the CDR3 is TGTGCCATCAGTGAATCCCTAAGGGGAGATACGCAGTATTTT. Protein sequence: CAISESLRGDTQYF.

The genes are TRBV7-9 and TRBJ2-5; no clear D gene. Trimming removed 8 bases at V and 5 bases at J, with 15 bases between. The CDR3 runs to 13 residues. Germline CDR1 is SEHNR and CDR2 is FQNEAQ (reference sequence). DNA for the CDR3: TGTGCCAGCCGGCCGGGCTACGGGGAGACCCAGTACTTC. Translating gives CASRPGYGETQYF.

CDR3 sequence reads: CASRRSMGLADSYEQYF. The CDR3 coding sequence is TGCGCCAGCAGACGAAGCATGGGCCTAGCGGACTCCTACGAGCAGTACTTC. The V gene is TRBV5-1, the J gene TRBJ2-7; 7 bases line up with TRBD2. The V and J ends lost 5 bases and 0 bases, in that order; junction bases with no gene match: 14. Germline V gene data show CDR1 as SGHRS and CDR2 as YFSETQ. The length of the CDR3 is 17 residues. The variable domain in full, with the rest retrieved from reference TRBV5-1 and TRBJ2-7, is KAGVTQTPRYLIKTRGQQVTLSCSPISGHRSVSWYQQTPGQGLQFLFEYFSETQRNKGNFPGRFSGRQFSNSRSEMNVSTLELGDSALYLCASRRSMGLADSYEQYFGPGTRLTVT.

CDR3 sequence (DNA): TGTGCCAGCAGCTTGGTGCAGATCGGTTACTCGTTGGGTGAGCAGTTCTTC. Translation: CASSLVQIGYSLGEQFF. This chain links TRBV5-6 with TRBJ2-1, with no clear D. The CDR3 totals 17 residues. CDR1 and CDR2 from the germline V gene are SGHDT and YYEEEE. With 0 bases removed from V and 9 bases from J, the gap between germline ends came to 22 bases.

The chain joins TRBV3-1 (or the pseudogene TRBV3-2) to TRBJ1-6; no definite D call. From germline, CDR1 is LGHDT and CDR2 YNNKEL (reference sequence). This CDR3 is 14 amino acids long. Between the trimmed V and J ends, which lost 1 base and 9 bases, there was a span of 10 bases. Here the CDR3 DNA reads TGTGCCAGCAGCCAAGCCCCACGCGTTTCACCCCTCCACTTT. This translates into CASSQAPRVSPLHF.

Turning to this clone: At one end, the junction sequence differs from germline, possibly due to a read error. The rearrangement links TRBV7-7 to TRBJ2-2; maybe TRBD2 (5 bases). The CDR3 runs 14 residues. Looked up from germline, CDR1 is SSHAT and CDR2 is FNYEAQ (reference sequence). CDR3 bases: TGTGCTAGCAGCTTAGCGAGGAACACCGGGGAGCTGTTTTTT. Translating it yields CASSLARNTGELFF.

The chain has TRBV19 and TRBJ1-5, with 8 bases lining up with TRBD1. With 7 bases clipped from V and 1 base from J, the junction kept 6 bases outside the gene matches. This CDR3 region has 15 residues. The germline V gene has CDR1 LNHDA and CDR2 SQIVND (reference sequence). In nucleotides, the CDR3 is TGTGCCAGTACCGCGACAGGGGACAGCAATCAGCCCCAGCATTTT. Its translation is CASTATGDSNQPQHF.